The 13 T cell receptor beta chains listed next were all sequenced from one sample in a study of blood T cell repertoires in COVID-19. Clones were sequenced by immunoSEQ multiplex PCR, and TCRdb holds only the in-frame ones, with some missing. The sample includes approximately 200,000 clones, roughly 80% of them seen just once. The sequenced material came from peripheral blood. All receptors derive from a woman aged 80 or over with COVID-19, enrolled during active disease.

The V call is TRBV18, the J call TRBJ1-2; 7 positions agree with TRBD1. The CDR3 length is 15 residues. J gave up 3 bases and V 3 bases, and 7 bases lay outside the gene matches. CDR1 KGHSH and CDR2 LQKENI come from the germline V gene. The CDR3 nucleotides read TGTGCCAGCTCACCCACACTTGACAGGGACTATGGCTACACCTTC. This translates into CASSPTLDRDYGYTF.

The V and J genes are TRBV5-8 and TRBJ1-5, with D possibly TRBD1 on 6 matching bases. Germline CDR1 and CDR2: SGHTS and YDEGEE. The V end lost 4 bases, the J end lost 5 bases, and 13 bases lay between the germline ends. The CDR3 loop spans 14 amino acids. The CDR3 nucleotides are TGTGCCAGCAGCCCCGGACAGTACTATCAGCCCCAGCATTTT. As protein: CASSPGQYYQPQHF.

This sequence joins TRBV3-1 (or the pseudogene TRBV3-2) and TRBJ2-2, with a possible D match to TRBD2 (6 bases). The V end lost 4 bases, the J end lost 6 bases, and 9 bases lay between the germline ends. The germline V gene encodes CDR1 LGHDT and CDR2 YNNKEL (reference sequence). CDR3 length: 13 amino acids. The CDR3 DNA sequence: TGTGCCAGCAGCCTAAGCGGGTCCGGGGAGCTGTTTTTT. Its protein is CASSLSGSGELFF.

The chain couples TRBV18 to TRBJ1-2; maybe TRBD1 (5 bases). The CDR3 totals 15 residues. V lost 4 bases and J lost 4, with 16 bases in between. Germline V lookup: CDR1 KGHSH, CDR2 LQKENI. CDR3 residues: CASSRDGGGGYGYTF. CDR3 DNA sequence: TGTGCCAGCTCACGCGACGGCGGGGGAGGCTATGGCTACACCTTC.

The CDR3 loop reads CASSLEPVRTEAFF. CDR3 nucleotides: TGTGCCAGCAGCTTGGAACCTGTTCGGACTGAAGCTTTCTTT. The chain employs TRBV5-5 and TRBJ1-1; the D is unclear. The germline V and J ends were trimmed by 0 bases and 5 bases, with 11 bases remaining between them. Germline V gives CDR1 SGHKS, CDR2 YYEKEE (reference sequence). CDR3 length: 14 amino acids. Supplemented by reference TRBV5-5 and TRBJ1-1, the full variable domain reads DAGVTQSPTHLIKTRGQQVTLRCSPISGHKSVSWYQQVLGQGPQFIFQYYEKEERGRGNFPDRFSARQFPNYSSELNVNALLLGDSALYLCASSLEPVRTEAFFGQGTRLTVV.

CDR3 coding DNA: TGTGCCAGCAGCTCGGGGGAGACGCAGTATTTT. Translation: CASSSGETQYF. The rearrangement joins TRBV7-9 to TRBJ2-3, with a possible D match to TRBD2 (6 bases). Looked up from germline, CDR1 is SEHNR and CDR2 is FQNEAQ (reference sequence). This CDR3 contains 11 residues. V gave up 4 bases and J gave up 9 bases, with 8 bases separating them.

This chain links TRBV5-1 with TRBJ2-1; perhaps TRBD2 as D (10 bases). Trimming removed 4 bases at V and 6 bases at J, with 32 bases between. CDR1 and CDR2 from the germline V gene are SGHRS and YFSETQ. The CDR3 has 20 amino acids. The CDR3 coding sequence is TGCGCCAGCAGCCATAACGGACAGGGGAGCGGGGGGGCCCGTGGCAATGAGCAGTTCTTC. This codes for CASSHNGQGSGGARGNEQFF.

This chain links TRBV5-6 with TRBJ1-2; the D gene is possibly TRBD1 (5 bases). This CDR3 contains 16 residues. V lost 3 bases, J lost 5 bases, and 20 bases lay in between. Germline CDR1 is SGHDT and CDR2 is YYEEEE. The chain's CDR3 is CASSSFQTAGLYGYTF. The CDR3 nucleotides are TGTGCCAGCAGCTCATTTCAGACAGCCGGCCTGTATGGCTACACCTTC.

This sequence joins TRBV27 and TRBJ1-1, with a weak D call TRBD1 (5 bases). The V end lost 3 bases, the J end lost 5 bases, and 19 bases lay between the germline ends. The CDR3 loop spans 16 amino acids. CDR1 MNHEY and CDR2 SMNVEV come from the germline V gene (reference sequence). In DNA, the CDR3 is TGTGCCAGCAGTTTCGACGGGCCCCGGGGGAAGACTGAAGCTTTCTTT. Encoded protein: CASSFDGPRGKTEAFF.

V and J are TRBV2 and TRBJ1-1; 8 nucleotides agree with TRBD1. The CDR3 contains 13 residues. Germline CDR1 reads SNHLY; CDR2 reads FYNNEI. V shed 4 bases and J 3 bases; nucleotides not matched to a gene: 1. The CDR3 region is CASSGQGHTEAFF. CDR3 nucleotide sequence: TGTGCCAGCAGTGGACAGGGGCACACTGAAGCTTTCTTT.

The J gene is TRBJ1-2, the V gene TRBV9, with D maybe TRBD1 (6 bases). The germline V gene encodes CDR1 SGDLS and CDR2 YYNGEE. The V and J ends lost 0 bases and 7 bases respectively, with 13 bases between them. This CDR3 contains 14 residues. CDR3 sequence (DNA): TGTGCCAGCAGCGTAGAAGGGGGAAAGCGTGGCTACACCTTC. Amino acids: CASSVEGGKRGYTF.

The V gene is TRBV5-8, the J gene TRBJ1-2, with a weak D call TRBD1 (5 bases). This CDR3 contains 14 residues. Germline CDR1 SGHTS, CDR2 YDEGEE. V lost 4 bases and J lost 2, with 12 bases in between. CDR3 DNA sequence: TGTGCCAGCAGCCCCGGCCGGGGGAACTATGGCTACACCTTC. Its translation is CASSPGRGNYGYTF.

The rearrangement joins TRBV2 to TRBJ2-4, with TRBD2 matching over 10 bases. With 4 bases clipped from V and 0 bases from J, the junction kept 6 bases outside the gene matches. The germline gives CDR1 SNHLY, CDR2 FYNNEI. There are 17 residues in the CDR3. The CDR3 nucleotides are TGTGCCAGCAGTGTCCTAGCGGGGGATAAAGCCAAAAACATTCAGTACTTC. It is translated as CASSVLAGDKAKNIQYF.